This TCR beta chain originates from a study of blood T cell repertoires in COVID-19. Study-wide background: Sites across the United States, Italy and Spain contributed samples from acute and convalescent COVID-19.

Here immunoSEQ multiplex PCR was the method, and the copy in TCRdb shows in-frame clones only, minus some. The table lists around 140,000 clones, roughly 83% of them singletons, with more than 1.4% in the top ten. This clonotype was obtained from a man aged 55 to 70 with acute or convalescent COVID-19. Material for sequencing was peripheral blood.

The CDR3 here is CASTPRMPSTDTQYF. The CDR3 bases are TGTGCCAGCACCCCTAGGATGCCTAGCACAGATACGCAGTATTTT. The genes are TRBV27 and TRBJ2-3; no reliable D call. Germline CDR1 reads MNHEY; CDR2 reads SMNVEV (reference sequence). V dropped 7 bases and J dropped 0 bases, with 14 bases sitting between them. The CDR3 runs 15 residues.